This T cell receptor beta chain was recovered during a study of T cell responses to AZD1222 COVID-19 vaccine. Turning to the study itself: Whether given at about 4 or about 12 weeks, second doses were pooled. Study observations and caveats: Donors were mostly white British, more females; clonal diversity possibly underestimated.

Some clones are missing from TCRdb's copy, which holds only in-frame ones; the method was immunoSEQ multiplex PCR. Seen here are about 90,000 clones, roughly 85% observed once, and the top ten hold under 9%. CDR3 size: 15 residues. Germline CDR1 is LNHDA and CDR2 is SQIVND (reference sequence). The V end was cut by 5 bases, the J end by 7 bases, with 17 bases between. Concerning this clone: As yet, its antigen is unknown.

The chain recombines TRBV19 with TRBJ2-2; D is unresolved. The sample in question was peripheral blood, obtained on day 0 of AZD1222 vaccination. The TCR was taken from an adult in good health. In DNA form, the CDR3 reads TGTGCCAGTAGTTTGCCCCTGATGGGTATCGGGGAGCTGTTTTTT. It specifies CASSLPLMGIGELFF.